This passage covers 8 T cell receptor beta chains from one sample sequenced in a study of shared clonotypes between healthy human individuals. Libraries were prepared by immunoSEQ multiplex PCR; TCRdb keeps only in-frame clonotypes and omits some of them. The sample has fewer than 600,000 clones; just over 75% are singletons. Material for sequencing was PBMCs. Every receptor here comes from a woman in her thirties or forties in good health. Some clones in this sample may be carry-over from other donors' samples.

For this clone: A much larger clone sits a single nucleotide away, making a read error possible. The same CDR3 arises from other DNA sequences in this sample as well. The gene calls are TRBV2 and TRBJ2-1; 15 bases line up with TRBD2. Germline trimming cut 8 bases from V and 7 bases from J; bases unmatched to any gene: 3. CDR3 length equals 14 residues. Germline CDR1 and CDR2: SNHLY and FYNNEI. Here the CDR3 DNA reads TGTGCCAGCGGCGGACTAGCGGGAGGGAATGAGCAGTTCTTC. This codes for CASGGLAGGNEQFF.

The chain employs TRBV28 and TRBJ2-1; D not certain. Germline-derived CDR1 and CDR2 are MDHEN and SYDVKM. V gave up 5 bases and J gave up 5 bases, with 13 bases separating them. The CDR3 contains 14 residues. This CDR3 is CASSPRPRDNEQFF. CDR3 DNA: TGTGCCAGCAGTCCGCGCCCTAGGGACAATGAGCAGTTCTTC.

The chain employs TRBV2 and TRBJ2-1, with 8 positions matching TRBD2. The CDR3 runs 14 residues. CDR1 SNHLY and CDR2 FYNNEI come from the germline V gene. V was pared by 8 bases and J by 7 bases, with 10 bases of the junction left unmatched. The CDR3 here is CASGGASGLNEQFF. The DNA for the CDR3 is TGTGCCAGCGGGGGGGCTAGCGGGTTGAATGAGCAGTTCTTC.

As to this clone: It is likely a read error: a sequence one base away is far more abundant. This chain joins TRBV4-3 and TRBJ2-3; D remains ambiguous. Germline V lookup: CDR1 LGHNA, CDR2 YSLEER. The CDR3 length is 15 residues. The CDR3 coding sequence is TGCGCCAACAGCCAAGAGGCCATTCGCACAGATACGCAGTATTTT. Encoded protein: CANSQEAIRTDTQYF.

This chain uses TRBV30 with TRBJ2-2; 7 bases map to TRBD2. This CDR3 comprises 13 residues. Germline CDR1 GTSNPN, CDR2 SVGIG (reference sequence). The trim removed 2 bases at V and 4 bases at J, leaving 1 base unmatched. The CDR3 region has the DNA TGTGCCTGGAGTCGACTAGCCACCGGGGAGCTGTTTTTT. Translated: CAWSRLATGELFF.

This clone was recorded a few times. The chain links TRBV18 to TRBJ2-7; D uncertain. Germline V gives CDR1 KGHSH, CDR2 LQKENI. Trimming took 2 bases from V and 5 from J, leaving 10 bases between them. This CDR3 spans 13 amino acids. CDR3 DNA: TGTGCCAGCTCACCAGGGCCTCTCAACGAGCAGTACTTC. It encodes CASSPGPLNEQYF.

In its sample, this clone was seen many times. This chain uses TRBV18 with TRBJ1-3, with 9 nucleotides matching TRBD1. Germline-derived CDR1 and CDR2 are KGHSH and LQKENI. Germline trimming cut 3 bases from V and 2 bases from J; bases unmatched to any gene: 8. The CDR3 extends over 17 amino acids. The CDR3 here is CASSPRTGERTGNTIYF. As DNA, the CDR3 is TGTGCCAGCTCACCGAGGACAGGGGAGAGGACTGGAAACACCATATATTTT. The complete variable domain, with remaining parts taken from reference TRBV18 and TRBJ1-3, reads NAGVMQNPRHLVRRRGQEARLRCSPMKGHSHVYWYRQLPEEGLKFMVYLQKENIIDESGMPKERFSAEFPKEGPSILRIQQVVRGDSAAYFCASSPRTGERTGNTIYFGEGSWLTVV.

The gene calls are TRBV28 and TRBJ1-1; D is uncertain. Germline V gene lookup returns CDR1 MDHEN and CDR2 SYDVKM. The CDR3 sequence is 13 residues long. Between the trimmed V and J ends, which lost 7 bases and 1 base, there was a span of 10 bases. CDR3 protein: CASTRTGNTEAFF. The CDR3 nucleotides read TGTGCCAGCACCCGAACGGGGAACACTGAAGCTTTCTTT.